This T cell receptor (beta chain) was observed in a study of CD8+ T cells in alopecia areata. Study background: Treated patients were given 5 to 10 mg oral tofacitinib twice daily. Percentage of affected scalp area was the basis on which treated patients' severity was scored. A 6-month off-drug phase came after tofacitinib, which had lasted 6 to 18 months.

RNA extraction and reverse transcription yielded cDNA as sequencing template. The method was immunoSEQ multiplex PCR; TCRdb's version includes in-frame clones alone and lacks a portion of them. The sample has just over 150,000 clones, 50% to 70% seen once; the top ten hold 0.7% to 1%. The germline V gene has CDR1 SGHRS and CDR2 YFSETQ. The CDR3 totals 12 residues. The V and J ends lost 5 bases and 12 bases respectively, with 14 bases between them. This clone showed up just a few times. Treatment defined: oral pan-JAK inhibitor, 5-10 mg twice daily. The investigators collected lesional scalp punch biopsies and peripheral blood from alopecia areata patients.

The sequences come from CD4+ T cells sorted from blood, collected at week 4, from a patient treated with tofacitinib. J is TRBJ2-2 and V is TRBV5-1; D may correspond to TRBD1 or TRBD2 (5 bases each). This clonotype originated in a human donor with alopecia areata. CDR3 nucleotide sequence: TGCGCCAGCAGTCAGGACGGGGCCCAGCTGTTTTTT. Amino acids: CASSQDGAQLFF.